This T cell receptor beta chain was captured by sequencing in a study of shared clonotypes between healthy human individuals. Study in general: CD8 memory received one plate per donor, CD8 naive two, CD4 memory three and CD4 naive three.

The study ran the assay at deep level. Authors' methods: Filtering differed since immunoSEQ provided only junctions, with no quality scores. The assay was immunoSEQ multiplex PCR, and TCRdb's table has in-frame clones only and misses some. V, J and clone size are those of that table, while D and trimming were read from the DNA. The data hold about 1 million clones, with 75% observed a single time. This clone occurred many times. The donors, all of them Caucasian adults, lived in Nashville, Tennessee. Germline V gives CDR1 MNHEY, CDR2 SVGAGI. CDR3 length equals 14 residues. V lost 5 bases, J lost 5 bases, and 4 bases stayed unmatched.

The receptor was isolated from a man aged 18 to 30 in good health. The V and J genes are TRBV6-5 and TRBJ2-7; 12 nucleotides align to TRBD1. Sample: memory CD4+ T cells sorted from blood. As for subset: CD45RA-negative fraction. The CDR3: CASSGGQGADEQYF. CDR3 coding DNA: TGTGCCAGCAGTGGGGGACAGGGGGCCGACGAGCAGTACTTC.